This T cell receptor beta chain was recovered during a study of T cell repertoires in cytomegalovirus infection. Study overall: Both CMV infection and a matching HLA type were indicated by public TCR beta signatures.

This clonotype came up many times. Its antigen is undetermined. TCRdb recomputed calls from the reads with MiXCR, one row per CDR3 protein. There are 150,000 to 200,000 distinct CDR3 sequences in the sample; roughly 14% occur only once, and 27% lies in the top ten. Looked up from germline, CDR1 is DFQATT and CDR2 is SNEGSKA (reference sequence). This CDR3 spans 15 amino acids. Trimming took 1 base from V and 8 from J; bases not matched to a gene: 11. General study results and limits: Pooled public TCR beta family frequency picked out CMV carriers with the relevant HLA. The ex vivo response was dominated by HLA-C-restricted CMV-specific TCR beta clonotypes.

The V call is TRBV20-1, the J call TRBJ2-1; 7 bases align to TRBD2. This TCR was sampled from a human donor in good health (CMV status not recorded). Some clones in this sample may be carry-over from other donors' samples. Sample: PBMCs. CDR3 region: CSARAEREGRYEQFF. The CDR3 nucleotides read TGCAGTGCTAGAGCGGAGAGGGAGGGCCGGTATGAGCAGTTCTTC.